This T cell receptor beta chain derives from a study of identical twins. From the 5' RACE reads, TCRdb called clonotypes with MiXCR, one entry per CDR3 protein. The sample records 310,000 or so distinct CDR3 sequences, under 9.5% being singletons. There are 13 residues in the CDR3. Germline CDR1 is DFQATT and CDR2 is SNEGSKA (reference sequence). Germline trimming cut 6 bases from V and 3 bases from J; bases unmatched to any gene: 6. Notes on the study in general: Conclusions rested on cross-sectional statistics rather than following the same donors.

In this sample, this clonotype turned up many times. No antigen is known for it. The data also belong to a second study, concerning yellow fever vaccine responses in identical twins.

The genes are TRBV20-1 and TRBJ2-3; 7 bases are a match to TRBD1. The sequence was obtained from a woman between 18 and 29 years old in good health. The material sequenced was memory (CD45RO+) T cells sorted from blood. The chain's CDR3 is CSATGVGTDTQYF. Written as DNA, the CDR3 is TGCAGTGCCACAGGGGTTGGGACAGATACGCAGTATTTT.